The clone carrying this T cell receptor beta chain was counted a single time. These data are taken from a study of cytomegalovirus exposure and HLA in healthy donors. Amplification used 60 Vbeta primers and 13 Jbeta primers. Per the original data handling: About 12 million shared chains were among the about 80 million unique TCR beta chains that a later analysis counted. Generated by immunoSEQ multiplex PCR, the TCRdb table keeps only in-frame clones and is missing some. Clone size and V and J calls were adopted from that table, with D and trimming inferred from the DNA. In the table there are 200,000 to 250,000 clones, around 85% of which are singletons. Participants comprised healthy donors of bone marrow. Between the trimmed V and J ends, which lost 6 bases and 7 bases, there was a span of 9 bases. The CDR3 is made up of 11 amino acids. CDR1 is SNHLY and CDR2 is FYNNEI in the germline V gene.

The sequenced material came from PBMCs. The chain couples TRBV2 to TRBJ1-2; D not certain. The receptor was isolated from a human donor in good health. The CDR3 nucleotides read TGTGCCAGCAGGAATGAGGGTGGCTACACCTTC. Translating it yields CASRNEGGYTF.